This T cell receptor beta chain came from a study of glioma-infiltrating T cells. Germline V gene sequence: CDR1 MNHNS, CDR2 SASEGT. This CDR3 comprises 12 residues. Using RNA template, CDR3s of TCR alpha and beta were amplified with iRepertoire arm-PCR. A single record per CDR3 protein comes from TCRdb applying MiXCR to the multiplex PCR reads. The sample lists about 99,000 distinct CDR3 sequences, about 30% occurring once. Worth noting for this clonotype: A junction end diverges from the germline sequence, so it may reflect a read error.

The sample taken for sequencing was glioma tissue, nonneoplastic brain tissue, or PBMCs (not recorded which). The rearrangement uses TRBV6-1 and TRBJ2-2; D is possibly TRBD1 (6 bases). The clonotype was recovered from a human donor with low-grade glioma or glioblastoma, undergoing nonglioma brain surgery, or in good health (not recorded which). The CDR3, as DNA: TGCGCCAGCACACAGGGATTTGGGGAGCTGTTTTTT. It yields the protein CASTQGFGELFF.